These 10 T cell receptor beta chains originate from one sample sequenced in a study of blood T cell repertoires in COVID-19. Data came from immunoSEQ multiplex PCR; TCRdb stores just in-frame clones and leaves some out. This table has 85,000 to 100,000 clones, around nine tenths appearing once. The sample comprised peripheral blood. Receptor source: a man aged 55 to 70 with acute or convalescent COVID-19.

This sequence joins TRBV5-6 and TRBJ2-7; maybe TRBD1 (6 bases). This CDR3 is 13 amino acids long. The ends were cut back, 4 bases at V and 2 bases at J, with 10 bases in the middle. Germline lookup yields CDR1 SGHDT and CDR2 YYEEEE. The CDR3 DNA reads as TGTGCCAGCAGCGGCAGGGGTACCTACGAGCAGTACTTC. Its translation: CASSGRGTYEQYF.

This chain joins TRBV28 and TRBJ2-2; 9 bases are a match to TRBD1. The CDR3 has 17 residues. Losses at the gene ends were 5 bases for V and 3 bases for J; bases not matched to a gene: 10. Germline V CDR1 and CDR2: MDHEN, SYDVKM. CDR3 in amino acids: CASSTSGTGWHTGELFF. The DNA of the CDR3 is TGTGCCAGCAGTACCTCCGGGACAGGGTGGCACACCGGGGAGCTGTTTTTT.

V usage is TRBV5-1 and J usage is TRBJ2-2; a possible D gene is TRBD1 (5 bases). Trimming left V 1 base short and J 0 bases short, with 10 bases between. The CDR3 loop spans 16 amino acids. Germline CDR1 and CDR2: SGHRS and YFSETQ. CDR3 sequence: CASSLSRAANTGELFF. Written as DNA, the CDR3 is TGCGCCAGCAGCTTGTCCAGGGCAGCGAACACCGGGGAGCTGTTTTTT.

The J gene is TRBJ1-5, the V gene TRBV6-5; no clear D. The V gene lost 2 bases and the J gene lost 1 base, with 9 bases spanning the gap. The V gene's germline CDR1 is MNHEY and CDR2 SVGAGI. CDR3 length: 15 residues. The chain's CDR3 is CASSYQVGSNQPQHF. The CDR3 nucleotides read TGTGCCAGCAGTTACCAGGTTGGGAGCAATCAGCCCCAGCATTTT.

The chain links TRBV11-2 to TRBJ1-3; the D is unclear. The CDR3 totals 17 residues. Deletions cut 5 bases from V and 5 bases from J, with 22 bases between. The V gene's germline CDR1 is SGHAT and CDR2 FQNNGV. CDR3 nucleotide sequence: TGTGCCAGCAGCGTATACAGTGGCCTTGGTAGGCGAAACACCATATATTTT. Residues: CASSVYSGLGRRNTIYF.

The rearrangement uses TRBV4-1 and TRBJ1-2; a weak D match, TRBD1 (6 bases). Trimming stripped 0 bases from V and 4 bases from J, with 15 bases between. The CDR3 sequence is 16 residues long. Per the germline V gene, CDR1 is MGHRA and CDR2 is YSYEKL. CDR3 amino acids: CASSQDLARGGYGYTF. The CDR3 nucleotides read TGCGCCAGCAGCCAAGATCTGGCCAGGGGCGGCTATGGCTACACCTTC.

This chain uses TRBV19 with TRBJ1-2; TRBD1 matches 9 bases. Germline V gene data show CDR1 as LNHDA and CDR2 as SQIVND (reference sequence). The V segment lost 3 bases and the J segment 2 bases; nucleotides outside the gene matches: 7. This CDR3 has 16 residues. The chain's CDR3 is CASSMGPGQGNYGYTF. CDR3 bases: TGTGCCAGTAGTATGGGCCCGGGACAGGGAAACTATGGCTACACCTTC. The full variable domain, with the rest looked up from reference TRBV19 and TRBJ1-2, is DGGITQSPKYLFRKEGQNVTLSCEQNLNHDAMYWYRQDPGQGLRLIYYSQIVNDFQKGDIAEGYSVSREKKESFPLTVTSAQKNPTAFYLCASSMGPGQGNYGYTFGSGTRLTVV.

The chain has TRBV5-1 and TRBJ1-3; D possibly corresponds to TRBD1 (5 bases). This CDR3 region has 16 residues. V lost 6 bases to trimming and J lost 1 base, with 17 bases between them. Germline lookup yields CDR1 SGHRS and CDR2 YFSETQ. CDR3 residues: CASKGSGGRSGNTIYF. The CDR3 DNA reads as TGCGCCAGCAAAGGATCGGGGGGAAGATCTGGAAACACCATATATTTT.

The chain joins TRBV6-5 to TRBJ1-2; a weak D match, TRBD1 (5 bases). Germline loops: CDR1 MNHEY, CDR2 SVGAGI. The CDR3 length is 13 residues. The V end lost 7 bases, the J end lost 6 bases, and 15 bases lay between the germline ends. In DNA form, the CDR3 reads TGTGCCAGCACCCTACGGGGGGGAGATGGCTACACCTTC. Amino acids: CASTLRGGDGYTF.

The chain couples TRBV6-5 to TRBJ1-1, with 8 bases matching TRBD1. J lost 1 base, V lost 9 bases, and 10 bases had no gene match. The CDR3 contains 15 residues. Germline CDR1 reads MNHEY; CDR2 reads SVGAGI. As DNA, the CDR3 is TGTGCCAGTAAGAAGGGGACAGGAACGAACACTGAAGCTTTCTTT. This gives the protein CASKKGTGTNTEAFF.